This T cell receptor (beta chain) was found in a study of T-cell reconstitution after alpha-beta-depleted transplantation in children (dated by TCRdb to the mid-2010s). About the study as a whole: T-cell immune reconstitution after TCRalphabeta/CD19-depleted allogeneic hematopoietic cell transplantation in children was quantitatively tracked in the study by means of TCR repertoire profiling.

The CDR3 numbers 13 residues from cysteine through phenylalanine. The only DNA kept is the CDR3, 39 bases in frame from the first base. After removal of 7 bases from V and 2 bases from J, the junction retains 7 bases not matched to a gene. CDR1 and CDR2, looked up from the germline V gene, are SQVTM and ANQGSEA. The library was prepared using PCR. The listed sequencing device is Illumina HiSeq 2500. Molecular barcoding was employed in the preparation of TCR libraries, with unique molecular identifiers being used to normalize TCRbeta repertoire quantification. TCRdb reprocessing: public reads trimmed at Q25 with fastp, clones called with MiXCR, in-frame beta chains kept. One record per CDR3 amino acid sequence lists the most common genes and DNA. Present in this sample are approximately 500,000 distinct CDR3 sequences, roughly a tenth of which were seen just once. Roughly 2% of the sample is taken by the ten largest.

What the work shows at the level of the full study, not this receptor alone: The frequencies of hyperexpanded clones fell over the following months, and after one year, T-cell counts and TCRbeta diversity were mostly attributed to newly produced T cells. In some patients, the high TCRbeta diversity seen at day 60 was put down to recipient T cells and intrathymic progenitors that had survived conditioning. About two months after transplant, the apparently early recovery of alphabetaT-cell counts reportedly depended on just several hundred clones that had expanded rapidly and came from non-depleted graft cells.

The sample holds many counts of this clonotype. Its specific antigen is unknown. The input lacks base qualities; no much larger clone sits a single base away. The treatment or condition label, as the study defines it: allogeneic hematopoietic cell transplantation with graft depleted of TCRalphabeta T cells and CD19 B cells. The children who served as transplant recipients had been given grafts of TCRalphabeta/CD19-depleted allogeneic hematopoietic cells. The sequence derives from a child aged 2 to 15 with inherited bone marrow failure, due to receive a stem cell transplant. The sequence joins TRBV29-1 to TRBJ2-7; a stretch of 8 junction bases matches TRBD2. The input for sequencing was PBMCs, taken before TCRalphabeta/CD19-depleted stem cell transplant. The CDR3 corresponds to CSAATGLAYEQYF. The nucleotide sequence reads as follows: TGCAGCGCCGCAACGGGACTAGCCTACGAGCAGTACTTC.